This T cell receptor beta chain was identified during a study of cytomegalovirus exposure and HLA in healthy donors (dated by TCRdb to about 2017). Some background on the complete study: An earlier analysis of approximately 590 of the donors reported approximately 300 Gb of sequence data and some 100 million unique TCR beta sequences from some 180 million T cells. Donor age, sex, ethnicity and CMV serostatus were compiled alongside the repertoire data. The number of typed donors differed by locus: about 620-640 for A, B, C, DRB1 and DQB1; some 500 for DQA1; 606 for DPA1; and about 450 for DPB1. Class I and class II HLA loci were covered by the typing at four-digit resolution. Rather than drawing on any new phenotypic data, the later analysis identified candidate immune exposures from TCR beta sequences and the way those sequences occurred across donors. To decide whether each TCR beta V gene segment behaved as functional or pseudogenic, an earlier analysis of some 540 of the donors relied on high-throughput TCR beta sequencing. The study aimed to test whether cataloging public T cell receptors could reveal signatures of past pathogen exposure. To study patterns of TCR occurrence, a later analysis re-analyzed previously published TCR beta repertoires from around 670 donors and added high-resolution HLA genotyping. A separate validation cohort of roughly 130 different subjects was used in addition to the 666-subject first cohort. On average, roughly 250,000 unique TCR beta nucleotide sequences were sequenced per donor among 300 to 500 genotyped donors of the cohort, with roughly 20% of those sequences being non-productive. Among the approximately 420 genotyped donors, around 81% belonged to the genetic ancestry cluster associated with self-reported Caucasian donors. Every repertoire in the discovery cohort had been generated on one and the same sequencing platform. Several DR-DQ haplotypes were treated as single units for association and clustering because of strong linkage in the cohort. High-throughput TCR immunosequencing, statistical association of individual TCRs with disease status, and machine learning were combined to predict cytomegalovirus infection status. In a later genetic analysis, genome-wide SNP genotypes for about 55% of the roughly 670 donors were used, and that subset was treated as a discovery cohort. An early release covering some 640 HLA-typed donors comprised about 300 gigabases of sequencing data and some 79 million unique TCR sequences. Using immunosequencing, the study profiled T cell repertoires from 640 or so subjects and related those repertoires to cytomegalovirus serostatus. General study outcomes and caveats: The authors suggested that the approach could potentially be generalized to other disease states and immunological phenotypes. Because the 87-base-pair reads could not distinguish some IMGT-functional V segments, including TRBV6-2 and TRBV6-3, those segments were excluded. In a later analysis, around 15,000 TCR beta sequences were associated with specific HLA alleles at a false discovery rate of 0.05. In a later analysis, HLA-associated TCR beta chains were found to be more clonally expanded and to have lower generation probabilities than equally common non-associated chains. Strong co-occurrence of HLA alleles, especially DR and DQ, made assigning TCR associations to individual alleles difficult. Some 16 rarely observed V segments, including chromosome 9 orphons, were excluded from the earlier analysis of some 590 of the donors because counts were too low. A few of the identified cytomegalovirus-associated TCR beta chains were confirmed in vitro to be specific for cytomegalovirus antigens. A further reported finding was that TCR beta sequences accurately predicted the HLA-A and HLA-B alleles for most subjects in the first cohort. Most CMV-associated TCR beta chains appeared to be HLA-restricted in a later analysis, and the HLA associations seemed to be driven largely by CMV exposure. Broadly in line with IMGT annotations, most TCR beta V segments showed up in productive rearrangements about 87% or about 30% of the time in an earlier analysis of 587 of the donors. Linkage disequilibrium might explain the correlated functional status among segregating V segments, but an unknown experimental factor could not be excluded. A group of highly shared sequence variants was considered likely to be a technical artifact of the sequencing pipeline. For the cohort, immune exposure information was limited to CMV serostatus. In the study, approximately 150 TCR beta chains were listed as associated with cytomegalovirus. Sequencing depth was assumed to be roughly uniform across donors in the presence/absence analyses, though that assumption may not hold. HLA typing was unavailable for some donors at each locus, so association tests used only the typed subset. According to a later analysis, TCR association rates differed among HLA loci, with DRB1 alleles showing the most associated TCRs and HLA-C alleles showing the fewest. The classifier was reported to diagnose cytomegalovirus status with high specificity and sensitivity in both the original cohort and the validation cohort. A later genetic analysis associated a missense DCLRE1C variant with V-gene and J-gene trimming of TCR beta chains, and an independent cohort replicated the association. According to a later genetic analysis, donors in an Asian-associated ancestry cluster had fewer N-insertions in productive TCRs than the roughly 670-donor mean. A later analysis reported that several top co-occurrence clusters appeared linked to parvovirus B19, influenza, CMV and Epstein-Barr virus. Most TCR sequences were seen in very few donors, while some public TCRs were found in many individuals. Only TCR beta chains were sequenced in this cohort, and the absence of alpha or paired-chain data limited detectable features.

As concerns this clone: Its antigen is still unknown. No base quality values were provided; no much bigger clone lies one nucleotide off.

The cohort comprised some 700 healthy bone marrow donors. Cohort members were all nominally healthy when sampled, although unrecorded immune exposures were likely present. The donor tested CMV seronegative, placing the donor among the 352 seronegative members of the cohort. A peripheral blood sample was collected from each donor, and TCR beta sequencing was performed on peripheral blood mononuclear cells. Genomic DNA extraction from the blood cell samples was performed with the Qiagen DNeasy Blood Extraction Kit. The library relied on the immunoSEQ multiplex PCR assay. A mixture of 60 forward primers for TCR Vbeta segments and 13 reverse primers for TCR Jbeta segments was used in the multiplex PCR. The CDR3 region of rearranged TCR beta genes was amplified from genomic DNA with a multiplex PCR assay. Amplified TCR beta libraries were sequenced as 87-base-pair reads on the Illumina HiSeq System. Under the source paper's analysis protocol: A later analysis counted tens of millions of unique TCR beta chains across the 550 to 800 repertoires, and 9 million to 14 million of these chains were shared by at least two donors. A nearest-neighbor algorithm error-corrected the raw reads and collapsed the reads into unique sequences, merging closely related sequences to remove PCR and sequencing errors. To assign V, D and J gene segments, CDR3 sequences were aligned to IMGT reference sequences. For a sequence to be retained, at least a six-nucleotide match to both a V gene segment and a J gene segment was required. Rearrangements were called productive when the CDR3 lacked stop codons and stayed in frame with V and J; all others were non-productive. Following IMGT convention, CDR3 was defined as the stretch from the second conserved V-encoded cysteine up to the conserved J-encoded phenylalanine. Sequences without an unambiguous match to a single V gene segment were excluded from the earlier analysis of a few hundred of the donors. An earlier analysis of a few hundred of the donors called V segments functional above 56.7% productive rearrangements and segregating when the between-donor standard deviation exceeded 5%. A statistical classification framework was developed to diagnose cytomegalovirus status using the catalog of TCR beta chain sequences. A later analysis assigned V and J genes by comparing TCR nucleotide sequences with IMGT/GENE-DB human TR gene sequences. In a later analysis, CDR3 sequences and most-parsimonious VDJ recombination scenarios were assigned using the TCRdist pipeline. A later analysis defined each TCR beta chain by its CDR3 amino acid sequence plus V-gene family, and excluded reads lacking a unique V-gene family. A later analysis removed nearly 600 highly shared, low-generation-probability nucleotide sequences to deal with suspected cross-contamination and a sequencing artifact. In a later analysis, a clonal expansion index was calculated for each public chain from normalized within-repertoire ranks of inferred template counts. In a later analysis, generation probabilities were computed with a VDJ recombination model fitted to out-of-frame rearrangements, and the resulting probabilities were checked against IGoR. In a later analysis, hypergeometric tests were used to score TCR-TCR, TCR-HLA and TCR-CMV co-occurrence, with a repertoire-size bias correction applied to TCR pairs. A later analysis estimated false discovery rates by permuting HLA or CMV assignments 20 times. In a later analysis, co-occurring TCRs were grouped with DBSCAN, and TCRdist sequence similarity was added when clustering was performed within HLA-allele-positive subsets. Repertoires with fewer than 30,000 or more than 120,000 public chains were left out of co-occurrence clustering, as were about five repertoires with anomalous nucleotide sharing. TCRdb carries this immuneACCESS record with in-frame sequences only. Its versions omit some clonotypes, under half of them owing to an unresolved V gene in the studies checked, with the rest unexplained. V and J calls and clone size follow that table, whereas D and trimming were derived from the DNA. For this sample there are roughly 98,000 clones; 70% to 80% appear just once. Together, the top ten hold around 3% of the sample.

Per the germline V gene, MDHEN is the CDR1 and SYDVKM is the CDR2. The CDR3 has 13 amino acids, counting the end cysteine and phenylalanine. Only the CDR3 region is kept as DNA, spanning 39 bases read in frame from base 1. Trimming leaves V shorter by 10 bases and J shorter by 8 bases, with the junction holding 6 bases beyond the gene matches. The source is a man aged 35 to 55 in good health and CMV-seronegative. Rearrangement joined TRBV28 to TRBJ2-2, with TRBD1 matching 11 junction bases. Material: PBMCs. The DNA sequence is as follows: TGTGCCACCGGACAGGGGGCGGGAGGGGAGCTGTTTTTT. Translated, it gives CATGQGAGGELFF.